A single sample gave rise to the 10 T cell receptor beta chains below, sequenced in a study of neoadjuvant nivolumab and ipilimumab in lung cancer. The repertoire was sequenced with immunoSEQ multiplex PCR; TCRdb's copy has only in-frame clones and lacks some. The profile shows 25,000 to 30,000 clones, over 80% of them singletons. Specimen: peripheral blood, collected before neoadjuvant nivolumab, alone or with ipilimumab. Receptors originate from an adult with non-small cell lung cancer.

The gene calls are TRBV5-1 and TRBJ2-4, with 9 bases identical to TRBD2. The CDR3 has 17 residues. Trimming cost V 0 bases and J 3 bases; bases outside gene matches: 7. Germline V lookup: CDR1 SGHRS, CDR2 YFSETQ. CDR3 coding DNA: TGCGCCAGCAGCTTGGTGGTCGCGGGAGGGGGCAAAAACATTCAGTACTTC. Translated, it gives CASSLVVAGGGKNIQYF.

J is TRBJ2-7 and V is TRBV9; D not certain. The CDR3 totals 15 residues. The germline CDR1 and CDR2 sequences are SGDLS and YYNGEE. V was trimmed by 0 bases and J by 2 bases, leaving 12 bases between them. CDR3 nucleotide sequence: TGTGCCAGCAGCGTAGGGGTAGATGCCGCCTACGAGCAGTACTTC. Its translation is CASSVGVDAAYEQYF.

The CDR3 reads CASSLSGGANEQFF. CDR3 nucleotides: TGTGCCAGCAGCTTAAGTGGGGGGGCCAATGAGCAGTTCTTC. This rearrangement joins TRBV7-7 to TRBJ2-1; the D gene is possibly TRBD2 (7 bases). The CDR3 has 14 residues. Germline V gene sequence: CDR1 SSHAT, CDR2 FNYEAQ (reference sequence). Trimming left V 2 bases short and J 6 bases short, with 11 bases between.

The chain recombines TRBV11-2 with TRBJ1-2, with D maybe TRBD1 (5 bases). The CDR3 sequence is 13 residues long. V was cut by 4 bases and J by 4 bases, with 10 bases left in between. Germline V CDR1 and CDR2: SGHAT, FQNNGV. The CDR3 DNA follows: TGTGCCAGCAGCTCAGAGGGGACCTATGGCTACACCTTC. Protein sequence: CASSSEGTYGYTF.

The gene calls are TRBV29-1 and TRBJ2-7, with D unclear. The V gene's germline CDR1 is SQVTM and CDR2 ANQGSEA. Between the trimmed V and J ends, which lost 5 bases and 7 bases, there was a span of 21 bases. The CDR3 is 14 amino acids. CDR3 coding DNA: TGCAGCGTTACTTTGGACGGACGCTCTACGGAGCAGTACTTC. Translated: CSVTLDGRSTEQYF.

The chain recombines TRBV6-6 with TRBJ2-4; 10 nucleotides line up with TRBD1. Germline V lookup: CDR1 MNHNY, CDR2 SVGAGI (reference sequence). V gave up 4 bases and J gave up 6 bases; unmatched junction bases: 3. This CDR3 has 14 residues. The CDR3 sequence: CASSFGQGGNIQYF. CDR3 sequence (DNA): TGTGCCAGCAGTTTTGGACAGGGGGGAAACATTCAGTACTTC.

The chain recombines TRBV19 with TRBJ2-7, with 10 bases identical to TRBD1. The CDR3 consists of 13 residues. CDR1 is LNHDA and CDR2 is SQIVND in the germline V gene (reference sequence). Unmatched junction bases numbered 1, after V lost 4 bases and J lost 4 bases. The DNA of the CDR3 is TGTGCCAGTAGTACGGGACAGGGGTACGAGCAGTACTTC. Its translation: CASSTGQGYEQYF.

J is TRBJ2-5 and V is TRBV19, with 9 bases that match TRBD1. With 7 bases clipped from V and 5 bases from J, the junction kept 8 bases outside the gene matches. CDR3 length: 14 amino acids. In germline, CDR1 is LNHDA, CDR2 SQIVND (reference sequence). The DNA of the CDR3 is TGTGCCAGTACCCCGGACAGGGGTGGGGAGACCCAGTACTTC. This codes for CASTPDRGGETQYF.

The chain recombines TRBV29-1 with TRBJ2-7; 7 nucleotides align to TRBD1. The trim removed 0 bases at V and 4 bases at J, leaving 3 bases unmatched. This CDR3 is 13 amino acids long. Germline-derived CDR1 and CDR2 are SQVTM and ANQGSEA. CDR3: CSVEDGQDYEQYF. The CDR3 nucleotides read TGCAGCGTTGAAGATGGACAGGATTACGAGCAGTACTTC.

The chain employs TRBV15 and TRBJ1-1; no definite D call. The germline V and J ends were trimmed by 5 bases and 2 bases, with 12 bases remaining between them. The length of the CDR3 is 14 residues. Germline V gives CDR1 LNHNV, CDR2 YYDKDF (reference sequence). Here the CDR3 reads CATSVRVSNTEAFF. The CDR3 DNA reads as TGTGCCACCAGCGTGAGGGTGTCCAACACTGAAGCTTTCTTT.